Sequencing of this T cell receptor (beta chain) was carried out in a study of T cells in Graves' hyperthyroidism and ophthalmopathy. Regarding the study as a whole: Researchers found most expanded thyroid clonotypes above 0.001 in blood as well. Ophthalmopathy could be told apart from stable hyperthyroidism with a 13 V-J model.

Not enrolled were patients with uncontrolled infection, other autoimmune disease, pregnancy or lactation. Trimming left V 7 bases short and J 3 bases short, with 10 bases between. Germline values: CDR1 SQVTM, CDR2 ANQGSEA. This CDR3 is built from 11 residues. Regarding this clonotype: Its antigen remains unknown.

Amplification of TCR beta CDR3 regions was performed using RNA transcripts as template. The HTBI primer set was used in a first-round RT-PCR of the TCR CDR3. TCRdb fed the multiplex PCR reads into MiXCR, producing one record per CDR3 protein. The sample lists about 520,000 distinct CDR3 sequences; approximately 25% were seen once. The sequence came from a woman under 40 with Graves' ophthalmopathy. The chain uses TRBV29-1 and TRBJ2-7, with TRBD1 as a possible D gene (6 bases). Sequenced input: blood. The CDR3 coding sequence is TGCAGCGGACAGGATAACTACGAGCAGTACTTC. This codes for CSGQDNYEQYF.